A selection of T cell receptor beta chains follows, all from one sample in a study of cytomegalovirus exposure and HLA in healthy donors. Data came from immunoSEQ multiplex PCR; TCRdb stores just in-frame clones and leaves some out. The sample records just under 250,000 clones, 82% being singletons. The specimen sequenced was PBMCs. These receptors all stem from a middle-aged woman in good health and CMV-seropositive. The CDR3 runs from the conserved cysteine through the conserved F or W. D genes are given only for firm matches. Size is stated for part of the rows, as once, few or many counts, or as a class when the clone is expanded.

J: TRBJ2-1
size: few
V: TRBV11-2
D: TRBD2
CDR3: CASSLAASGRMSNEQFF
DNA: TGTGCCAGCAGCTTAGCGGCTAGCGGGAGGATGTCGAATGAGCAGTTCTTC

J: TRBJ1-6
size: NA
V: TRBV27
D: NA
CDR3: CASSLRTRGSLLHF
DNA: TGTGCCAGCAGTTTGAGAACACGGGGATCACTCCTCCACTTT

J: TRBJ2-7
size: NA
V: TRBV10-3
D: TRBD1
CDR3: CAIKDRENSYEQYF
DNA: TGTGCCATCAAGGACAGGGAAAACTCCTACGAGCAGTACTTC

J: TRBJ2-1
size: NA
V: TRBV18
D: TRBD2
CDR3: CASSPQTSGVPYNEQFF
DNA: TGTGCCAGCTCACCACAGACTAGCGGGGTCCCCTACAATGAGCAGTTCTTC

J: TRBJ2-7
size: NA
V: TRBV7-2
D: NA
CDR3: CASSLDEYEQYF
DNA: TGTGCCAGCAGCTTAGATGAGTACGAGCAGTACTTC

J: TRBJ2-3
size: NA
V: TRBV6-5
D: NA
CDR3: CASGQVGGTDTQYF
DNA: TGTGCCAGCGGGCAAGTAGGGGGCACAGATACGCAGTATTTT

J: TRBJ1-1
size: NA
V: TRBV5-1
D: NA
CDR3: CASSLGERVRYTEAFF
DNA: TGCGCCAGCAGCTTGGGAGAGAGGGTTAGATACACTGAAGCTTTCTTT

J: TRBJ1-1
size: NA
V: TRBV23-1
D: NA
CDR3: CASSHADISNTEAFF
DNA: TGCGCCAGCAGTCACGCAGACATCTCGAACACTGAAGCTTTCTTT

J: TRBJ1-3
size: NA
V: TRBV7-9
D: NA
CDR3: CSSGERRGNTIYF
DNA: TGTTCCAGCGGAGAAAGGAGGGGAAACACCATATATTTT

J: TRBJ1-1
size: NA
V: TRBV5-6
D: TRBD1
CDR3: CASSFTGGAEAFF
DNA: TGTGCCAGCAGCTTCACAGGGGGGGCTGAAGCTTTCTTT

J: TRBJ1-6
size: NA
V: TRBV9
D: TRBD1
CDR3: CASSERTGEGSPLHF
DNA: TGTGCCAGCAGCGAGCGGACAGGGGAAGGATCACCCCTCCACTTT

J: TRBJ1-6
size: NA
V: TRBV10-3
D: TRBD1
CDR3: CAISERQGLSSYNSPLHF
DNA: TGTGCCATCAGTGAGCGACAGGGCCTGAGCTCCTATAATTCACCCCTCCACTTT

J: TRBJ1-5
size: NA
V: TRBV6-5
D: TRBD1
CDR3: CASSQGQDPLKPQHF
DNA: TGTGCCAGCAGTCAGGGACAGGATCCGTTGAAGCCCCAGCATTTT

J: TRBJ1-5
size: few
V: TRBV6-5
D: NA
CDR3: CASSPQAGASQPQHF
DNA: TGTGCCAGCAGTCCACAAGCAGGGGCGAGTCAGCCCCAGCATTTT

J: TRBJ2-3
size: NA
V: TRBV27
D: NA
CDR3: CASRTGRSGTDTQYF
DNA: TGTGCCAGCAGAACCGGCCGGAGCGGCACAGATACGCAGTATTTT

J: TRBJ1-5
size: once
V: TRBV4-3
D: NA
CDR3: CASSQAITGQPQHF
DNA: TGCGCCAGCAGCCAGGCAATTACAGGTCAGCCCCAGCATTTT

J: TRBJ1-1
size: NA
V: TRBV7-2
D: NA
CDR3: CASSLSEGPTTEAFF
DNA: TGTGCCAGCAGCTTAAGTGAGGGCCCAACCACTGAAGCTTTCTTT

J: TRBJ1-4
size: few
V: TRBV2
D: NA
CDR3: CATALRVNEKLFF
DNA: TGTGCCACCGCGCTGAGGGTTAATGAAAAACTGTTTTTT

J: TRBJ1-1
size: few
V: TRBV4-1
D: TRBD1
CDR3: CASSQDPTGVSVPFF
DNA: TGCGCCAGCAGCCAAGATCCGACAGGGGTGTCCGTGCCTTTCTTT

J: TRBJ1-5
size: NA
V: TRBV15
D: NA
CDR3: CATSRDGGLDQPQHF
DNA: TGTGCCACCAGCAGAGATGGGGGGTTGGATCAGCCCCAGCATTTT

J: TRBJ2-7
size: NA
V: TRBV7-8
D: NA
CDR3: CASSLVGRSYEQYF
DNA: TGTGCCAGCAGCTTAGTGGGCCGTTCCTACGAGCAGTACTTC

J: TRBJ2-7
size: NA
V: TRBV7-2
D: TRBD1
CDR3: CASSPSGTGTYEQYF
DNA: TGTGCCAGCAGCCCTTCCGGGACAGGTACCTACGAGCAGTACTTC

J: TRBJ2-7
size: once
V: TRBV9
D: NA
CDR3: CASSVDLRETYEQYF
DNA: TGTGCCAGCAGCGTAGATCTCCGGGAAACCTACGAGCAGTACTTC

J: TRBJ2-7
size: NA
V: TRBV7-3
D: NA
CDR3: CASSLTRLADAYEQYF
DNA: TGTGCCAGCAGCTTAACGAGGTTAGCAGACGCCTACGAGCAGTACTTC

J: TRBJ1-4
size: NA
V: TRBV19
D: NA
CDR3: CASSPRRGSNEKLFF
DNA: TGTGCCAGTAGTCCCCGGAGGGGTTCTAATGAAAAACTGTTTTTT

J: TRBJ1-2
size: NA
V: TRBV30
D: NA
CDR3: CAWSPGLRNPPGYTF
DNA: TGTGCCTGGAGTCCTGGGCTCAGGAACCCTCCTGGCTACACCTTC

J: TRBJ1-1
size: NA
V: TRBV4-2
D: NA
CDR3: CASSQDGGRVNTEAFF
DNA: TGTGCCAGCAGCCAAGACGGTGGGAGAGTCAACACTGAAGCTTTCTTT

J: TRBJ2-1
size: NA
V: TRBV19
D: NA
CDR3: CASSSGGPYNEQFF
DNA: TGTGCCAGTAGCTCGGGGGGCCCCTACAATGAGCAGTTCTTC

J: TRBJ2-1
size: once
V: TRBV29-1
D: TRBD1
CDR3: CSGGTGAYNEQFF
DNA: TGCAGCGGAGGGACAGGGGCCTACAATGAGCAGTTCTTC

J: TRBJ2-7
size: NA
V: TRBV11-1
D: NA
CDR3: CASSSPVLDEQYF
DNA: TGTGCCAGCAGCTCACCAGTTCTCGACGAGCAGTACTTC

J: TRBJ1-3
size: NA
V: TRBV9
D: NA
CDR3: CASSVAVSGNTIYF
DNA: TGTGCCAGCAGCGTAGCCGTCTCTGGAAACACCATATATTTT

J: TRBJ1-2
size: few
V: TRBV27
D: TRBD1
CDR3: CASSPRAGAGGLKYTF
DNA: TGTGCCAGCAGTCCCAGGGCAGGGGCAGGGGGTCTTAAGTACACCTTC

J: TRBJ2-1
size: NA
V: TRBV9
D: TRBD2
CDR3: CASSELESAGRGNEQFF
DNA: TGTGCCAGCAGCGAGCTAGAATCAGCGGGGAGAGGGAATGAGCAGTTCTTC

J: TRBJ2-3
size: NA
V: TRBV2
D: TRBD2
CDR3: CASSGRVVTDTQYF
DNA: TGTGCCAGCTCCGGGAGGGTAGTAACAGATACGCAGTATTTT

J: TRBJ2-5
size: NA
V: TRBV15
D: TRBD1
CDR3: CATSRGQGSQETQYF
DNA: TGTGCCACCAGCAGAGGACAGGGCTCCCAAGAGACCCAGTACTTC

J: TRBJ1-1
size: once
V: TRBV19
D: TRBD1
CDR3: CASSRPGTGLTEAFF
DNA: TGTGCCAGTAGTAGACCCGGGACAGGGCTCACTGAAGCTTTCTTT

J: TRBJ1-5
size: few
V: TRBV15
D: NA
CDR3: CATSRGLSSNQPQHF
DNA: TGTGCCACCAGCAGAGGCTTGAGTAGCAATCAGCCCCAGCATTTT

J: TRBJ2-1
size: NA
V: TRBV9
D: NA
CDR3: CASSVSSGALSYNEQFF
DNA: TGTGCCAGCAGCGTATCCTCAGGGGCCCTCTCCTACAATGAGCAGTTCTTC

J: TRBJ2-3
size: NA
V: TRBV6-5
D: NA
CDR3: CASSYPTLGGADTQYF
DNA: TGTGCCAGCAGTTACCCCACCCTCGGAGGGGCAGATACGCAGTATTTT

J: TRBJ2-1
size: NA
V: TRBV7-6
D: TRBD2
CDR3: CASSLGGGYNEQFF
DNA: TGTGCCAGCAGCTTGGGCGGGGGGTACAATGAGCAGTTCTTC

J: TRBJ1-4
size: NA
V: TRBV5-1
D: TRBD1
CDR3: CASTRTGTATNEKLFF
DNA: TGCGCCAGCACCCGGACAGGAACTGCAACTAATGAAAAACTGTTTTTT

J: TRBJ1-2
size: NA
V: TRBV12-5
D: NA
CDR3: CASGSSLRARGYGYTF
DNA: TGTGCTAGTGGTTCTTCCTTGAGGGCGCGGGGCTATGGCTACACCTTC

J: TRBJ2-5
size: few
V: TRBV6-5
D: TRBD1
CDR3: CASSLDRDQETQYF
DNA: TGTGCCAGCAGTCTCGACAGGGACCAAGAGACCCAGTACTTC

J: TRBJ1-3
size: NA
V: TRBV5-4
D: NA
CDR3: CASSRGGWDRNTIYF
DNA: TGTGCCAGCAGCCGGGGGGGGTGGGACCGAAACACCATATATTTT

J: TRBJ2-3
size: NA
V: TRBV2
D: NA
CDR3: CASSEVGGPLQYF
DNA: TGTGCCAGCAGTGAGGTTGGAGGACCCTTACAGTATTTT

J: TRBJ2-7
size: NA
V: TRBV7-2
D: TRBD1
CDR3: CASSLSHRGLYEQYF
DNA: TGTGCCAGCAGCCTCTCTCACAGGGGGCTGTACGAGCAGTACTTC

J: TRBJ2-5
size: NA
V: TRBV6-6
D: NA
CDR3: CASSYRVREETQYF
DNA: TGTGCCAGCAGTTACCGGGTCCGGGAAGAGACCCAGTACTTC

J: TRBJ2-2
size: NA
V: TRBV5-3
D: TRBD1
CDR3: CARSLTSRDRGDTGELFF
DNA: TGTGCCAGAAGCTTAACCTCTCGGGACAGGGGAGACACCGGGGAGCTGTTTTTT

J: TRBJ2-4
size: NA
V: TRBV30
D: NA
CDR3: CAMSGGENIQYF
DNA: TGTGCGATGTCGGGGGGCGAAAACATTCAGTACTTC

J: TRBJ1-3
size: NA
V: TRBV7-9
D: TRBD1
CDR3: CSSSFGGQGGGNTIYF
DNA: TGTTCCAGCAGCTTCGGTGGCCAGGGGGGAGGAAACACCATATATTTT

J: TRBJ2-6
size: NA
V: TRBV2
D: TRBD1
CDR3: CASSVDRGLSGANVLTF
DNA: TGTGCCAGCAGTGTTGACAGGGGGCTGTCTGGGGCCAACGTCCTGACTTTC

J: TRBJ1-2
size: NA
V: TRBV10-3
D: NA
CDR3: CAIATKGDYGYTF
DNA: TGTGCCATCGCGACGAAGGGGGACTATGGCTACACCTTC

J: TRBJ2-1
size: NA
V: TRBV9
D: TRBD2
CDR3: CASSARGLAGGPGNEQFF
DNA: TGTGCCAGCAGCGCTCGTGGACTAGCGGGAGGGCCCGGGAATGAGCAGTTCTTC

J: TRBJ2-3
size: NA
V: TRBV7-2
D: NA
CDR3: CASSLRSDTQYF
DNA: TGTGCCAGCAGCTTACGGTCCGATACGCAGTATTTT

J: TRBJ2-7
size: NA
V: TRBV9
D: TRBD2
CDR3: CASSEAGGPLYEQYF
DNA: TGTGCCAGCTCCGAGGCGGGGGGGCCTTTATACGAGCAGTACTTC